This T cell receptor beta chain was documented in a study of blood T cell repertoires in COVID-19. About the research overall: From T cells, B-cell-depleted T cells, or PBMCs came the material, which was cDNA or gDNA.

CDR3 length: 13 amino acids. Per germline, CDR1 MNHEY and CDR2 SVGAGI. Losses at the gene ends were 7 bases for V and 4 bases for J; bases not matched to a gene: 3. Seattle researchers signed up patients amid active infection and tracked them longitudinally. In the authors' methods: Scientists estimated how many nucleated cells there were by amplifying reference gene primers. TCRdb keeps only in-frame clones here, not all; method: immunoSEQ multiplex PCR. V and J calls and clone size follow that table, whereas D and trimming were derived from the DNA. The sample shows under 250,000 clones, about 94% of them seen only once.

This TCR derives from a man aged 55 to 70 with COVID-19, enrolled during active disease. Sequencing was done on a sample of peripheral blood. The V gene is TRBV6-5, the J gene TRBJ1-3; 8 bases fit TRBD1. The CDR3 DNA sequence: TGTGCCAGCACCGGACAGGGAGGAAACACCATATATTTT. This codes for CASTGQGGNTIYF.